This TCR beta chain is drawn from a study of CXCR3-negative and CXCR3-positive naive CD8 T cells. Study outcomes and limitations: When CXCR3-positive naive cells were set against CXCR3-negative naive cells, the former had more hydrophobic TRB CDR3s. Naive subsets showed comparable surface CD5, and TCR interaction strength was also inferred from TRB CDR3 physicochemistry. Memory CD8+ cells had much lower diversity, and both naive subsets had comparably high diversity.

On this clonotype itself: Its antigen is unknown.

Via 5' RACE with UMI labels, TRB cDNA libraries were prepared. After re-calling the 5' RACE reads, TCRdb lists one entry per CDR3 protein, DNA absent. This sample's clone table lists about 90,000 distinct CDR3 sequences. Naive CD8+ T lymphocytes were specified as CD45RO-CCR7+CD27+CD95-. This CDR3 is built from 15 residues. Germline V lookup: CDR1 SNHLY, CDR2 FYNNEI. This TCR was recovered from a human donor in good health. Some clones in this sample may be carry-over from other donors' samples. V gene TRBV2 combines with J gene TRBJ2-5; TCRdb gives TRBD1 as the D gene, but with no DNA this cannot be confirmed. The specimen sequenced was naive CXCR3- CD8+ T cells from blood. The subset is: CD45RO-CCR7+CD27+CD95- naive CD8+ T cells lacking CXCR3 (TNR3-). CDR3 protein: CASSEGQGAARTQYF.